This TCR beta chain was documented in a study of blood T cell repertoires in COVID-19. Overall study: Specimens from acute and convalescent COVID-19 originated in the United States, Italy and Spain. The cDNA or gDNA used as material had been derived from T cells, B-cell-depleted T cells, or PBMCs.

The trim removed 7 bases at V and 0 bases at J, leaving 7 bases unmatched. The CDR3 totals 15 residues. CDR1 and CDR2 (germline): LGHNA, YSLEER. Original data processing: Estimates of nucleated cell counts were drawn from the amplification of reference gene primers. Sequencing used immunoSEQ multiplex PCR; TCRdb keeps in-frame clones, though not all of them. V and J calls plus clone size are reproduced from that table; the DNA served to infer D and trimming. The table has about 160,000 clones, approximately 80% seen once. This TCR derives from a human donor in a cohort sampled during active COVID-19. The chain employs TRBV4-3 and TRBJ2-7; 9 bases map to TRBD2. The material sequenced was peripheral blood. CDR3 bases: TGCGCCAGCACCTTAGCGGGAGATTCCTCCTACGAGCAGTACTTC. This sequence encodes CASTLAGDSSYEQYF.